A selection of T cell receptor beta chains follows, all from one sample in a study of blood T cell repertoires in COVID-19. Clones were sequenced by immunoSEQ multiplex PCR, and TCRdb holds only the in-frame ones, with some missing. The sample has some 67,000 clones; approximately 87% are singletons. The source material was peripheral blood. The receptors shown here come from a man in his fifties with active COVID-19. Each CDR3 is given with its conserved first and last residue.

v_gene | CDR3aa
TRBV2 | CASRQDISNQPQHF
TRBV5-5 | CASSLVATSELYNEQFF
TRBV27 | CASSSQTVANEKLFF
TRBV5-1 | CASSPTSGRSGDEQFF
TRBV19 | CATRTGNQPQHF
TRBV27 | CASRLGSTAYNSPLHF
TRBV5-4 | CASSQTNYNEQFF
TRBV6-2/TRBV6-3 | CASSYYAGSKNIQYF
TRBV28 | CASSLHLSTDTQYF
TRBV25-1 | CASSEQGREYEQYF
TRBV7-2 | CASSFPPRQRNTEAFF
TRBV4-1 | CASSQPPRDSSYNEQFF
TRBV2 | CASSEGPGQGYGYTF
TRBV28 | CASSVFSYNSPLHF
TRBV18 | CASSPTTGETQYF
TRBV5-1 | CASSLGGSASYEQYF
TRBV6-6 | CASRRGTGGSYEQYF
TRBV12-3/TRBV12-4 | CASSTPPGYEFF
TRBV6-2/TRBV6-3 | CASSNRDRDEKLFF
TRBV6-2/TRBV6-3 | CASSYSVGLASYNEQFF
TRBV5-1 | CASSSTGLENYNEQFF
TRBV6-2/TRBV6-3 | CASSRGGRGGSRVHNEQFF
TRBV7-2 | CASSPGSGEAFF
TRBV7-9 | CASRWTSKETQYF
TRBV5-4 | CASSLPSGRDEQFF
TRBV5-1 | CASSLAIETQYF
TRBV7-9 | CASSWDRAGGYTF
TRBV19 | CASSSQQGSYGYTF
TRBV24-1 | CATSSGGNEQFF
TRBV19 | CASSTRGLGNQPQHF
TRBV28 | CASSLVAGLSETQYF
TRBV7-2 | CASSSGAMTQETQYF
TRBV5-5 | CASSLEGVGNQPQHF
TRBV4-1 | CASSRAGTGLGETQYF
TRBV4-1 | CASSQAPGLAGKGGEQFF
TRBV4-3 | CASSHELAGGIYNEQFF
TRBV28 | CASFSTGNYGYTF
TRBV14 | CASSQYQGPKSPLHF
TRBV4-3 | CASSQEWTQITYEQYF
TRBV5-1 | CASSLSQGAFRELFF
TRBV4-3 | CASSPSTRQNTEAFF
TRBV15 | CATSSGQGRNTEAFF
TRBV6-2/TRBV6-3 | CASSYNSRGTEAFF
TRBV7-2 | CASSPSPRGPQHF
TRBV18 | CASSPTVRGIGNTIYF
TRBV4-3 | CASSRLGTGSEQYF
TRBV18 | CASSPLGGAFTEAFF
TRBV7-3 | CASSPYSASSATDTQYF
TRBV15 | CATSRDVGETDTQYF
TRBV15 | CATSRGSQGSQPQHF
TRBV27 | CASSLGSGLGYGYTF
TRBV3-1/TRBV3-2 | CASSQVSRNYEQYF
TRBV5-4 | CASSFQGGQIQETQYF
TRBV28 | CASRGATGPYEQYF
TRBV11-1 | CASSSRGRAFF
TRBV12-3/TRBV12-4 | CASSLGGREKLFF
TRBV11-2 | CASSLIGGGGVGFF
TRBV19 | CASSNRRRTEAFF
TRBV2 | CAKGLAGGTGELFF
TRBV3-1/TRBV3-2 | CASSSPRGSGKSNEQFF